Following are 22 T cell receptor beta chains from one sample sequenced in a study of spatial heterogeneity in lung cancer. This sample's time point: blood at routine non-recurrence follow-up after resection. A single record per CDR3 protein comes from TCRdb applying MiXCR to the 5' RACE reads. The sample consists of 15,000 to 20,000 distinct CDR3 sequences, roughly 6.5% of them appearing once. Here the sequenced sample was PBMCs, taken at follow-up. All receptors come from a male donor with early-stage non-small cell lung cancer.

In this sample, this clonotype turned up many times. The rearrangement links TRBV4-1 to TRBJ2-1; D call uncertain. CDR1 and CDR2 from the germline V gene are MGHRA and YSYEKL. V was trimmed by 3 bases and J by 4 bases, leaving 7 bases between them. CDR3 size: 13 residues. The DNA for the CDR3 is TGCGCCAGCAGCCAGTACTCATACAATGAGCAGTTCTTC. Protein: CASSQYSYNEQFF.

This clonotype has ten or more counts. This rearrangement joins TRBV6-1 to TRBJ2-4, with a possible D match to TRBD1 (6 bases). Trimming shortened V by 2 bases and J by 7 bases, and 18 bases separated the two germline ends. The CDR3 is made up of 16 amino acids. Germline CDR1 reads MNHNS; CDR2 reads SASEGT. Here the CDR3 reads CASSELYTGILNIQYF. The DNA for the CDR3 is TGTGCCAGCAGTGAATTGTATACAGGGATTCTGAACATTCAGTACTTC.

This chain's CDR3 is CASSKRGTGELFF. The CDR3 DNA follows: TGTGCCAGCAGTAAGAGAGGCACCGGGGAGCTGTTTTTT. This rearrangement joins TRBV6-5 to TRBJ2-2, with D uncertain. The CDR3 has 13 amino acids. Germline V CDR1 and CDR2: MNHEY, SVGAGI. V was trimmed by 5 bases and J by 4 bases, leaving 8 bases between them.

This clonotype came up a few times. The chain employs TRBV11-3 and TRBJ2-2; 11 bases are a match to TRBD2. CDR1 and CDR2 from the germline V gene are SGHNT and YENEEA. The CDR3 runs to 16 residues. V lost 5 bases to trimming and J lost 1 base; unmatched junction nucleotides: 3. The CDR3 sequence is CASSPGTSGNTGELFF. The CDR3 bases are TGTGCCAGCAGCCCCGGGACTAGCGGGAACACCGGGGAGCTGTTTTTT.

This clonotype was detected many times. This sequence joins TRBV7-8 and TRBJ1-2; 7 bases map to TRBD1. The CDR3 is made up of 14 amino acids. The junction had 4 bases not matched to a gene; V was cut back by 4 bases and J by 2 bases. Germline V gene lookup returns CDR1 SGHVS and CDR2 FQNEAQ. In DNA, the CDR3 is TGTGCCAGCAGCTACGGACAGGCCAACTATGGCTACACCTTC. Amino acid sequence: CASSYGQANYGYTF.

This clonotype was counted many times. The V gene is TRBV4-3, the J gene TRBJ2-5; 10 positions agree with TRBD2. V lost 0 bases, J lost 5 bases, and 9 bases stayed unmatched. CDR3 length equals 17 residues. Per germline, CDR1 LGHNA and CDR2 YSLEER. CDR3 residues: CASSQEASGSFAETQYF. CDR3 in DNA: TGCGCCAGCAGCCAAGAGGCTAGCGGGAGTTTTGCGGAGACCCAGTACTTC.

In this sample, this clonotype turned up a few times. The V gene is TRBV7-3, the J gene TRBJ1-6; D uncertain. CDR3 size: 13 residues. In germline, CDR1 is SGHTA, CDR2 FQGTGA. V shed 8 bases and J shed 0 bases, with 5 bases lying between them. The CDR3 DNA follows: TGTGCCAGCGCTCTCTCCTATAATTCACCCCTCCACTTT. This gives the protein CASALSYNSPLHF.

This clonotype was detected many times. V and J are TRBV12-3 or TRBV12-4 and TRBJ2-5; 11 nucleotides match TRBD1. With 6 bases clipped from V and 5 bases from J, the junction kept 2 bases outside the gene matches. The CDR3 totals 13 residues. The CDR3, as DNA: TGTGCCAGCAGATGGACAGGGGGCGAGACCCAGTACTTC. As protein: CASRWTGGETQYF.

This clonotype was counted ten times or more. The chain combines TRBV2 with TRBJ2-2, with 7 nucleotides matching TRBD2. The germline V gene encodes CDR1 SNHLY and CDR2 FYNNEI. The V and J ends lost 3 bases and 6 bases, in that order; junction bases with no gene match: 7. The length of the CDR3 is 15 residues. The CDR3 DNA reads TGTGCCAGCAGTGATCGGGCTAGCGGTGCCGGGGAGCTGTTTTTT. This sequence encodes CASSDRASGAGELFF.

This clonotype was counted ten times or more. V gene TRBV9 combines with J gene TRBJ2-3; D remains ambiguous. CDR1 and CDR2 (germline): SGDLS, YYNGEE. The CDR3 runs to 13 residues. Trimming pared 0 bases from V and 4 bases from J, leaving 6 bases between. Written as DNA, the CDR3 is TGTGCCAGCAGCGTAGACCGGCCAGATACGCAGTATTTT. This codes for CASSVDRPDTQYF.

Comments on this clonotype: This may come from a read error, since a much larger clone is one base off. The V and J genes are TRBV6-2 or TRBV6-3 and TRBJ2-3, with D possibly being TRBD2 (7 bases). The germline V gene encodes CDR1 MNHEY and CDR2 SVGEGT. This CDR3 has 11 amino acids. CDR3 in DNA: TGTGCCAGCTCGGGGGGCGTTACGCTGTATTTT. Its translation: CASSGGVTLYF.

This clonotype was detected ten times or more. This CDR3 is CASGRQGLNADTQYF. CDR3 DNA: TGTGCCAGCGGACGACAGGGTCTGAATGCAGATACGCAGTATTTT. The chain joins TRBV5-4 to TRBJ2-3, with TRBD1 matching 7 bases. The trim removed 7 bases at V and 4 bases at J, leaving 12 bases unmatched. CDR1 and CDR2 from the germline V gene are SGHNT and YYREEE (reference sequence). CDR3 length equals 15 residues.

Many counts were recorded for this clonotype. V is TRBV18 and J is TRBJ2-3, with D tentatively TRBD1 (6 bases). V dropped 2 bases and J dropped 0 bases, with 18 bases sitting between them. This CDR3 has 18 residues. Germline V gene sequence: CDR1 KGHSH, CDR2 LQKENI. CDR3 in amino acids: CASSPIVRGSSSTDTQYF. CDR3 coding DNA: TGTGCCAGCTCACCAATTGTCAGGGGATCATCTAGCACAGATACGCAGTATTTT.

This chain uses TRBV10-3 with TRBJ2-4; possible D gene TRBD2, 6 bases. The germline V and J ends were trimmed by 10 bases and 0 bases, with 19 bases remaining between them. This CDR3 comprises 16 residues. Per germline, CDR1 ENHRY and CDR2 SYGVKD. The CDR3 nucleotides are TGTGCCACCGCCTGGGGGGACCCCTCAGCCAAAAACATTCAGTACTTC. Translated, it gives CATAWGDPSAKNIQYF.

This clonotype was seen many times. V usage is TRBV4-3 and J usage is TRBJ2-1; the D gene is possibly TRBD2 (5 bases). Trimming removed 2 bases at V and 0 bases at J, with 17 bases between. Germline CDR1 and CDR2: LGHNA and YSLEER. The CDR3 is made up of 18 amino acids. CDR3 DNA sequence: TGCGCCAGCAGCCAAAATGACCTGGCGGGTAACTCCTACAATGAGCAGTTCTTC. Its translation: CASSQNDLAGNSYNEQFF.

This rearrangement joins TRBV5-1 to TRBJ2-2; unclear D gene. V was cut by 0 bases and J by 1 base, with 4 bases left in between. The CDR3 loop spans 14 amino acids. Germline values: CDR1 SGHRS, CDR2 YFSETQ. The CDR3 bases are TGCGCCAGCAGCTTGGACGGGAACACCGGGGAGCTGTTTTTT. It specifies CASSLDGNTGELFF.

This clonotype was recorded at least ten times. Here the CDR3 reads CASSYPRLAGVQKTQYF. CDR3 DNA: TGTGCCAGCAGTTACCCCAGACTAGCGGGAGTTCAGAAGACCCAGTACTTC. The V and J genes are TRBV6-2 or TRBV6-3 and TRBJ2-5, with TRBD2 identical over 12 bases. This CDR3 comprises 17 residues. V dropped 2 bases and J dropped 6; count of bases not matched to a gene: 10. The germline V gene has CDR1 MNHEY and CDR2 SVGEGT.

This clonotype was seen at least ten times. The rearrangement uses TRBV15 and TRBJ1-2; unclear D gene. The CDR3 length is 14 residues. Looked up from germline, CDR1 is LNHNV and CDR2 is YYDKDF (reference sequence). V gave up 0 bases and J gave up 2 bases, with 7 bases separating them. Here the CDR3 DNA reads TGTGCCACCAGCAGAGAGATGGGGAACTATGGCTACACCTTC. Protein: CATSREMGNYGYTF. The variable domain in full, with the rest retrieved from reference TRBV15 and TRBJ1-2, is DAMVIQNPRYQVTQFGKPVTLSCSQTLNHNVMYWYQQKSSQAPKLLFHYYDKDFNNEADTPDNFQSRRPNTSFCFLDIRSPGLGDTAMYLCATSREMGNYGYTFGSGTRLTVV.

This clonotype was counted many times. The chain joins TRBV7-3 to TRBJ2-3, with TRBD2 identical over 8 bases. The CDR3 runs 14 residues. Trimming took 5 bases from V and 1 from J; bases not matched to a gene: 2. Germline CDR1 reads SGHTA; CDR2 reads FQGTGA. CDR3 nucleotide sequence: TGTGCCAGCAGCACAGCGGGGGGCACAGATACGCAGTATTTT. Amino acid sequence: CASSTAGGTDTQYF. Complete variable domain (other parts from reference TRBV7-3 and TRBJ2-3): GAGVSQTPSNKVTEKGKYVELRCDPISGHTALYWYRQSLGQGPEFLIYFQGTGAADDSGLPNDRFFAVRPEGSVSTLKIQRTERGDSAVYLCASSTAGGTDTQYFGPGTRLTVL.

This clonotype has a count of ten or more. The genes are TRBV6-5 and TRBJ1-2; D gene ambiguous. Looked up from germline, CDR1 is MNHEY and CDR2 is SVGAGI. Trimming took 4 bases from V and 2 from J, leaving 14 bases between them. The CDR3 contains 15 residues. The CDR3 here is CASSSPPGVNYGYTF. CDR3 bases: TGTGCCAGCAGTTCACCCCCCGGGGTGAACTATGGCTACACCTTC.

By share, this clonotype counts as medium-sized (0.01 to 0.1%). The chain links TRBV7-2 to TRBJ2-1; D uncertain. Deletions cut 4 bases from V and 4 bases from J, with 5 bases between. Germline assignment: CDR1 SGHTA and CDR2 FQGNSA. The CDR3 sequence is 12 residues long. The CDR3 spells CASSSTYNEQFF. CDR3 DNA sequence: TGTGCCAGCAGCTCAACGTACAATGAGCAGTTCTTC.

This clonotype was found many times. In nucleotides, the CDR3 is TGCGCCAGCAGCTTGTCTCCGGACACCACAGATACGCAGTATTTT. This codes for CASSLSPDTTDTQYF. The rearrangement joins TRBV5-1 to TRBJ2-3, with a tentative D call TRBD1 (5 bases). The length of the CDR3 is 15 residues. Per the germline V gene, CDR1 is SGHRS and CDR2 is YFSETQ. The V and J ends lost 1 base and 2 bases respectively, with 11 bases between them.